This T cell receptor (beta chain) was identified during a study of CD8 T cell repertoires and HIV-1 epitope variants. Study in general: Each of Twenty-five Gag and Nef epitope peptides stimulated a separate culture.

This clone was seen once. Its antigen is unknown. The germline gives CDR1 LNHNV, CDR2 YYDKDF (reference sequence). V was trimmed by 0 bases and J by 4 bases, leaving 16 bases between them. This CDR3 is 17 amino acids long. This table comes from immunoSEQ multiplex PCR, and its TCRdb copy is limited to in-frame clones, with some not included. The sample yields 4,500 to 6,500 clones, around 71% seen once. Overall study findings and caveats: Fewer than ten TCR beta clonotypes were antigen-specific, six apparently recognizing autologous or escape variants.

Sequencing input: cultured CD8+ T cells derived from PBMCs. This clonotype originated in a male donor with HIV. The chain is built from TRBV15 and TRBJ2-1, with TRBD1 as a possible D gene (6 bases). The CDR3 region is CATSRDRTESFYNEQFF. DNA for the CDR3: TGTGCCACCAGCAGAGATCGGACAGAGTCCTTTTACAATGAGCAGTTCTTC.